Listed below are T cell receptor beta chains from one sample, sequenced in a study of blood T cell repertoires in COVID-19. The method was immunoSEQ multiplex PCR; TCRdb's version includes in-frame clones alone and lacks a portion of them. The sample holds 130,000 to 150,000 clones; around 79% are singletons and the top ten take approximately 5%. Material: peripheral blood. These TCRs come from a woman aged 65 to 85 with COVID-19, enrolled during active disease. Each CDR3 is given with its conserved first and last residue. A D gene is named only where the DNA matches it firmly. A row's size may be missing; if present it is once, few, many or a size class.

CDR3nt: TGCGCCAGCAGCCAAGTGGCCAGCGATAACTATGGCTACACCTTC
CDR3aa: CASSQVASDNYGYTF
abundance: .
j_gene: TRBJ1-2
v_gene: TRBV4-1
d_gene: .

CDR3nt: TGTGCCAGCAGCCGGGACAGGGTTATCAATGAGCAGTTCTTC
CDR3aa: CASSRDRVINEQFF
abundance: .
j_gene: TRBJ2-1
v_gene: TRBV6-5
d_gene: TRBD1

CDR3nt: TGCAGCGGAAGGACAGGGGGCACGAACACTGAAGCTTTCTTT
CDR3aa: CSGRTGGTNTEAFF
abundance: .
j_gene: TRBJ1-1
v_gene: TRBV29-1
d_gene: TRBD1

CDR3nt: TGCGCCAGCAGCCAACCGACAGGGAGGAACTATGGCTACACCTTC
CDR3aa: CASSQPTGRNYGYTF
abundance: .
j_gene: TRBJ1-2
v_gene: TRBV4-1
d_gene: TRBD1

CDR3nt: TGTGCCAGCACCCCCATAGCCTATAATTCACCCCTCCACTTT
CDR3aa: CASTPIAYNSPLHF
abundance: .
j_gene: TRBJ1-6
v_gene: TRBV5-8
d_gene: .

CDR3nt: TGTGCCAGCAGCCCGGGGATGGGAGGGGGGAGGAACACTGAAGCTTTCTTT
CDR3aa: CASSPGMGGGRNTEAFF
abundance: .
j_gene: TRBJ1-1
v_gene: TRBV9
d_gene: .

CDR3nt: TGTGCCAGCAGTTTCAGGGGACCATATAATTCACCCCTCCACTTT
CDR3aa: CASSFRGPYNSPLHF
abundance: few
j_gene: TRBJ1-6
v_gene: TRBV6-2/TRBV6-3
d_gene: .

CDR3nt: TGTGCCAGCAGACCACAGCAGAACTATGGCTACACCTTC
CDR3aa: CASRPQQNYGYTF
abundance: .
j_gene: TRBJ1-2
v_gene: TRBV6-6
d_gene: .

CDR3nt: TGTGCCAGCCGGCGACAGGGCGAGCAGTACTTC
CDR3aa: CASRRQGEQYF
abundance: .
j_gene: TRBJ2-7
v_gene: TRBV6-5
d_gene: TRBD1

CDR3nt: TGTGCCAGCAGGTCACTAGCGGGAGGGGAGCAGTTCTTC
CDR3aa: CASRSLAGGEQFF
abundance: .
j_gene: TRBJ2-1
v_gene: TRBV5-6
d_gene: TRBD2

CDR3nt: TGCGCCAGCAGCTTGGCAAACATGAACACTGAAGCTTTCTTT
CDR3aa: CASSLANMNTEAFF
abundance: .
j_gene: TRBJ1-1
v_gene: TRBV5-1
d_gene: .

CDR3nt: TGTGCCAGCAGTGAAAGGGGATTCAGACACAGTGGGGGCAATCAGCCCCAGCATTTT
CDR3aa: CASSERGFRHSGGNQPQHF
abundance: .
j_gene: TRBJ1-5
v_gene: TRBV2
d_gene: .

CDR3nt: TGTGCCAGCAGCTTAGCCCTAGCGGGGGCCACAGATACGCAGTATTTT
CDR3aa: CASSLALAGATDTQYF
abundance: few
j_gene: TRBJ2-3
v_gene: TRBV7-2
d_gene: TRBD2

CDR3nt: TGTGCCAGCAGCGTGGGGGGGGGCACTGAAGCTTTCTTT
CDR3aa: CASSVGGGTEAFF
abundance: .
j_gene: TRBJ1-1
v_gene: TRBV28
d_gene: .

CDR3nt: TGCGCCAGCAGCTTCAGCGGGGGGATCTACAATGAGCAGTTCTTC
CDR3aa: CASSFSGGIYNEQFF
abundance: .
j_gene: TRBJ2-1
v_gene: TRBV5-1
d_gene: TRBD2

CDR3nt: TGTGCCAGCAGTGCTCAGGGGAACACCGGGGAGCTGTTTTTT
CDR3aa: CASSAQGNTGELFF
abundance: .
j_gene: TRBJ2-2
v_gene: TRBV2
d_gene: .

CDR3nt: TGTGCCAGCAGTGGATATATGGGAGGTGGCAATCAGCCCCAGCATTTT
CDR3aa: CASSGYMGGGNQPQHF
abundance: .
j_gene: TRBJ1-5
v_gene: TRBV27
d_gene: .

CDR3nt: TGTGCCGGAGGACAGGATAACTATGGCTACACCTTC
CDR3aa: CAGGQDNYGYTF
abundance: .
j_gene: TRBJ1-2
v_gene: TRBV30
d_gene: TRBD1

CDR3nt: TGCAGTGCGACTCTGGAGACCCAGTACTTC
CDR3aa: CSATLETQYF
abundance: .
j_gene: TRBJ2-5
v_gene: TRBV20-1
d_gene: .

CDR3nt: TGTGCCAGCAGCCAAACCCTAGCGGGGGCCCTCGCTACTTATGAGCAGTACTTC
CDR3aa: CASSQTLAGALATYEQYF
abundance: .
j_gene: TRBJ2-7
v_gene: TRBV3-1/TRBV3-2
d_gene: TRBD2

CDR3nt: TGTGCCAGCAGCCAAGATACGCAGGGTTACACTGAAGCTTTCTTT
CDR3aa: CASSQDTQGYTEAFF
abundance: .
j_gene: TRBJ1-1
v_gene: TRBV3-1/TRBV3-2
d_gene: .

CDR3nt: TGTGCCTCGGACAGGGGAGAGCACGAGCAGTACTTC
CDR3aa: CASDRGEHEQYF
abundance: .
j_gene: TRBJ2-7
v_gene: TRBV30
d_gene: TRBD1

CDR3nt: TGTGCCAGCAGTCCCCAGGGGGCAGCGAACACTGAAGCTTTCTTT
CDR3aa: CASSPQGAANTEAFF
abundance: .
j_gene: TRBJ1-1
v_gene: TRBV6-5
d_gene: TRBD1

CDR3nt: TGTGCCAGCAGTTCGACAAACTCTGGAAACACCATATATTTT
CDR3aa: CASSSTNSGNTIYF
abundance: .
j_gene: TRBJ1-3
v_gene: TRBV28
d_gene: .

CDR3nt: TGTGCCAGCAAGACAGGGGCTTCCTACGAGCAGTACTTC
CDR3aa: CASKTGASYEQYF
abundance: .
j_gene: TRBJ2-7
v_gene: TRBV2
d_gene: TRBD1

CDR3nt: TGCGCCAGCAGCCCGACGGGCGGGGTTATGAACACTGAAGCTTTCTTT
CDR3aa: CASSPTGGVMNTEAFF
abundance: .
j_gene: TRBJ1-1
v_gene: TRBV4-1
d_gene: .

CDR3nt: TGTGCCACCAGTGACCCTAGGACAGTCTATGGCTACACCTTC
CDR3aa: CATSDPRTVYGYTF
abundance: few
j_gene: TRBJ1-2
v_gene: TRBV24-1
d_gene: .

CDR3nt: TGTGCCAGCAGTCCGGTCAGGGAAGCTTTCTTT
CDR3aa: CASSPVREAFF
abundance: .
j_gene: TRBJ1-1
v_gene: TRBV2
d_gene: .

CDR3nt: TGTGCCAGCAGTCCTTTCCGGGACAGGGTCAATTCACCCCTCCACTTT
CDR3aa: CASSPFRDRVNSPLHF
abundance: .
j_gene: TRBJ1-6
v_gene: TRBV2
d_gene: TRBD1

CDR3nt: TGTGCCAGCTCCCGGGACAGGGTTACGAACACTGAAGCTTTCTTT
CDR3aa: CASSRDRVTNTEAFF
abundance: .
j_gene: TRBJ1-1
v_gene: TRBV27
d_gene: TRBD1

CDR3nt: TGCGCCAGCAGCTTAGTAGAGGCAGGTCAGGGTGAGCAGTTCTTC
CDR3aa: CASSLVEAGQGEQFF
abundance: .
j_gene: TRBJ2-1
v_gene: TRBV5-1
d_gene: .

CDR3nt: TGTGCCAGCAGGGACAGGGGACGCTACGAGCAGTACTTC
CDR3aa: CASRDRGRYEQYF
abundance: .
j_gene: TRBJ2-7
v_gene: TRBV11-1
d_gene: TRBD1

CDR3nt: TGTGCCAGCAGTTACGGACAGATCACAGATACGCAGTATTTT
CDR3aa: CASSYGQITDTQYF
abundance: .
j_gene: TRBJ2-3
v_gene: TRBV6-2/TRBV6-3
d_gene: .

CDR3nt: TGTGCCAGCAGCCAAGGGCCCCAGGGGCGCGGGGATACGCAGTATTTT
CDR3aa: CASSQGPQGRGDTQYF
abundance: .
j_gene: TRBJ2-3
v_gene: TRBV4-2
d_gene: .

CDR3nt: TGTGCCTGGAGTGGGGCTCGCGGGGGTCGCGGCTACACCTTC
CDR3aa: CAWSGARGGRGYTF
abundance: .
j_gene: TRBJ1-2
v_gene: TRBV30
d_gene: .

CDR3nt: TGTGCCACCACGCCCTACAGGGAAACAGATACGCAGTATTTT
CDR3aa: CATTPYRETDTQYF
abundance: .
j_gene: TRBJ2-3
v_gene: TRBV6-5
d_gene: .

CDR3nt: TGTGCCAGAAGCCCGGACAGGGGACGGGAAAAACTGTTTTTT
CDR3aa: CARSPDRGREKLFF
abundance: once
j_gene: TRBJ1-4
v_gene: TRBV5-3
d_gene: TRBD1

CDR3nt: TGCGCCAGCAGCCAAGATTCAGCGGGGGCCCAAGCGGATACGCAGTATTTT
CDR3aa: CASSQDSAGAQADTQYF
abundance: few
j_gene: TRBJ2-3
v_gene: TRBV4-1
d_gene: TRBD2

CDR3nt: TGCGCCAGCGCCCTCGGGACACACGAAGAGACCCAGTACTTC
CDR3aa: CASALGTHEETQYF
abundance: .
j_gene: TRBJ2-5
v_gene: TRBV5-1
d_gene: .

CDR3nt: TGTGCCACGCAAAGGACAGGGGCCAATCAGCCCCAGCATTTT
CDR3aa: CATQRTGANQPQHF
abundance: .
j_gene: TRBJ1-5
v_gene: TRBV19
d_gene: TRBD1

CDR3nt: TGTGCCAGCAGCCCACAGGGATTGGGCAATCAGCCCCAGCATTTT
CDR3aa: CASSPQGLGNQPQHF
abundance: many
j_gene: TRBJ1-5
v_gene: TRBV27
d_gene: .

CDR3nt: TGCAGCGTTGAGAGGCAGGGGGCGGAAAGACGCTATAATTCACCCCTCCACTTT
CDR3aa: CSVERQGAERRYNSPLHF
abundance: .
j_gene: TRBJ1-6
v_gene: TRBV29-1
d_gene: TRBD1

CDR3nt: TGTGCCAGCAGTCCATCGAACACTGAAGCTTTCTTT
CDR3aa: CASSPSNTEAFF
abundance: .
j_gene: TRBJ1-1
v_gene: TRBV12-3/TRBV12-4
d_gene: .

CDR3nt: TGTGCCAGCAGCCCGGGACAGGGGAATGGCTACACCTTC
CDR3aa: CASSPGQGNGYTF
abundance: few
j_gene: TRBJ1-2
v_gene: TRBV6-4
d_gene: TRBD1

CDR3nt: TGTGCCACCAGCAGTACAGGGAACTCACCCCTCCACTTT
CDR3aa: CATSSTGNSPLHF
abundance: .
j_gene: TRBJ1-6
v_gene: TRBV15
d_gene: .

CDR3nt: TGTGCCAGCAGCCCGGACAGGGCCTCCTACAATGAGCAGTTCTTC
CDR3aa: CASSPDRASYNEQFF
abundance: .
j_gene: TRBJ2-1
v_gene: TRBV7-3
d_gene: TRBD1

CDR3nt: TGCGCCAGCAGTTCACCGGGACTAGTCGACGACATTCAGTACTTC
CDR3aa: CASSSPGLVDDIQYF
abundance: .
j_gene: TRBJ2-4
v_gene: TRBV10-2
d_gene: TRBD2

CDR3nt: TGTGCCAGCAGCCGCAGGGGTCCCCGATACACTGAAGCTTTCTTT
CDR3aa: CASSRRGPRYTEAFF
abundance: once
j_gene: TRBJ1-1
v_gene: TRBV3-1/TRBV3-2
d_gene: .

CDR3nt: TGTGCCGGAACCGGGGGAGGCTCAGCTAACTATGGCTACACCTTC
CDR3aa: CAGTGGGSANYGYTF
abundance: .
j_gene: TRBJ1-2
v_gene: TRBV30
d_gene: .

CDR3nt: TGTGCCAGCAGCCAGGGAGAATATGGCTACACCTTC
CDR3aa: CASSQGEYGYTF
abundance: .
j_gene: TRBJ1-2
v_gene: TRBV3-1/TRBV3-2
d_gene: .

CDR3nt: TGTGCCAGCAGCGCCGGACAGGGTGCAAATTCACCCCTCCACTTT
CDR3aa: CASSAGQGANSPLHF
abundance: .
j_gene: TRBJ1-6
v_gene: TRBV11-2
d_gene: TRBD1

CDR3nt: TGTGCCAGAAGCTTAGTTGCGGGACAGGCGTTACCTGAAAAACTTTCGGGGTCCTACAATGAGCAGTTCTTC
CDR3aa: CARSLVAGQALPEKLSGSYNEQFF
abundance: .
j_gene: TRBJ2-1
v_gene: TRBV7-5
d_gene: .

CDR3nt: TGTGCCATCAGTGAAATGGTAGGGACAAGCAATCAGCCCCAGCATTTT
CDR3aa: CAISEMVGTSNQPQHF
abundance: .
j_gene: TRBJ1-5
v_gene: TRBV10-3
d_gene: .

CDR3nt: TGTGCCAGCAGTGAAAGTCTGGGGACAGGGGCGTCGGGGTATGGCTACACCTTC
CDR3aa: CASSESLGTGASGYGYTF
abundance: .
j_gene: TRBJ1-2
v_gene: TRBV2
d_gene: TRBD1

CDR3nt: TGTGCCAGTAGTACTGGACAGCCCGGTGTGCAGTACTTC
CDR3aa: CASSTGQPGVQYF
abundance: .
j_gene: TRBJ2-7
v_gene: TRBV19
d_gene: .

CDR3nt: TGTGCCACCGGGGAGCGGACGGGGATAGATACGCAGTATTTT
CDR3aa: CATGERTGIDTQYF
abundance: .
j_gene: TRBJ2-3
v_gene: TRBV24-1
d_gene: .

CDR3nt: TGTGCCTGGAGTGTTGGGGGGGGAAGGGAAAAACTGTTTTTT
CDR3aa: CAWSVGGGREKLFF
abundance: .
j_gene: TRBJ1-4
v_gene: TRBV30
d_gene: .

CDR3nt: TGTGCCAGTACTATCACAGGGCTGCAGTCCGGGGAGCTGTTTTTT
CDR3aa: CASTITGLQSGELFF
abundance: .
j_gene: TRBJ2-2
v_gene: TRBV19
d_gene: .

CDR3nt: TGTGCCAGCAGTTCTCGGACAGGGCGCAATCAGCCCCAGCATTTT
CDR3aa: CASSSRTGRNQPQHF
abundance: .
j_gene: TRBJ1-5
v_gene: TRBV6-2/TRBV6-3
d_gene: TRBD1